These T cell receptor beta chains were read from a single sample in a study of T cell responses to AZD1222 COVID-19 vaccine. TCRdb's table, derived via immunoSEQ multiplex PCR, lists solely in-frame clones and lacks some. The table has about 270,000 clones, 90% to 95% seen once. This material consisted of peripheral blood, taken 28 days after the second AZD1222 dose. The receptors shown here come from an adult who received the AZD1222 COVID-19 vaccine. CDR3s include the opening cysteine and the closing phenylalanine or tryptophan.

V gene: TRBV27
CDR3 protein: CASSLSGTGAHEQYF

V gene: TRBV7-2
CDR3 protein: CASSLERDQPQHF

V gene: TRBV7-2
CDR3 protein: CASSLVHSYEQYF

V gene: TRBV7-2
CDR3 protein: CASSYRGMNTGELFF

V gene: TRBV27
CDR3 protein: CASSFPESGKGDEQFF

V gene: TRBV11-3
CDR3 protein: CASSQDPAPYEQYF

V gene: TRBV19
CDR3 protein: CASSIRETQYF

V gene: TRBV2
CDR3 protein: CASSVTRKETQYF

V gene: TRBV7-8
CDR3 protein: CASSLEWESTDTQYF

V gene: TRBV19
CDR3 protein: CASRPRDRVYNEQFF

V gene: TRBV29-1
CDR3 protein: CSVVRADTQYF

V gene: TRBV19
CDR3 protein: CASSIEGQGRQPQHF

V gene: TRBV28
CDR3 protein: CASIRHLNTEAFF

V gene: TRBV11-2
CDR3 protein: CASTTQGASYTGELFF

V gene: TRBV28
CDR3 protein: CASSSLGHSNTGELFF